This T cell receptor beta chain was observed in a study of liver allograft versus peripheral blood T cells. Looking at the study overall: Hepatic allograft T cell receptor repertoires were evaluated relative to those present in recipients' peripheral blood.

Judged by abundance, this clonotype is medium-sized. TCRdb processed the reads anew with MiXCR; each CDR3 protein has one entry. The sample has more than 3,000 distinct CDR3 sequences, 14% seen once. CDR1 and CDR2 (germline): LNHDA, SQIVND (reference sequence). V was pared by 11 bases and J by 5 bases, with 16 bases between. The CDR3 is made up of 12 amino acids. This clonotype was sampled from a human patient who had a liver transplant. Some of the T cells may derive from the graft donor. This rearrangement joins TRBV19 to TRBJ2-7; D is possibly TRBD1 or TRBD2 (5 bases each). In DNA form, the CDR3 reads TGTGCCTCCGGGGCAGGATGGCACGAGCAGTACTTC. It codes for CASGAGWHEQYF. Based on the CDR3 plus reference TRBV19 and TRBJ2-7, the full variable domain is DGGITQSPKYLFRKEGQNVTLSCEQNLNHDAMYWYRQDPGQGLRLIYYSQIVNDFQKGDIAEGYSVSREKKESFPLTVTSAQKNPTAFYLCASGAGWHEQYFGPGTRLTVT.